What follows are 22 T cell receptor beta chains derived from one specimen sequenced in a study of T cell changes during pregnancy in multiple sclerosis. Measured with immunoSEQ multiplex PCR; TCRdb has only the in-frame clones, and not every one. The table shows about 59,000 clones, with over 90% occurring only once. The sample in question was CD8+ T cells from peripheral blood mononuclear cells, obtained in the third trimester of pregnancy. These TCRs come from a female donor with multiple sclerosis, enrolled in a pregnancy study.

V gene TRBV2 combines with J gene TRBJ2-7, with 11 nucleotides matching TRBD2. CDR1 and CDR2 (germline): SNHLY, FYNNEI. CDR3 length: 15 residues. J gave up 1 base and V 7 bases, and 6 bases lay outside the gene matches. CDR3 region: CASMILAGGSYEQYF. The CDR3, as DNA: TGTGCCAGCATGATTCTAGCGGGGGGATCCTACGAGCAGTACTTC.

The CDR3 nucleotides read TGTGCCAGCAGCCTAGACAGGGGTGGGAATCAGCCCCAGCATTTT. This codes for CASSLDRGGNQPQHF. The gene calls are TRBV11-1 and TRBJ1-5, with 8 bases fitting TRBD1. CDR1 and CDR2 (germline): SGHAT, FQDESV (reference sequence). The CDR3 contains 15 residues. The J segment lost 4 bases and the V segment lost 5 bases, leaving 7 bases of the junction unmatched.

The genes are TRBV4-1 and TRBJ1-1; weak D call: TRBD1 (6 bases). The CDR3 length is 17 residues. The V gene lost 0 bases and the J gene lost 0 bases, with 14 bases spanning the gap. The germline V gene encodes CDR1 MGHRA and CDR2 YSYEKL. The CDR3 coding sequence is TGCGCCAGCAGCCAAGATCCACCAGGGGCCATGAACACTGAAGCTTTCTTT. Its translation: CASSQDPPGAMNTEAFF.

This sequence joins TRBV30 and TRBJ2-1, with 7 bases that match TRBD2. Trimming at V came to 4 bases and at J to 0 bases, leaving 3 bases not matched to a gene. The length of the CDR3 is 14 residues. Looked up from germline, CDR1 is GTSNPN and CDR2 is SVGIG (reference sequence). CDR3 amino acids: CAWTGGSSYNEQFF. The DNA for the CDR3 is TGTGCCTGGACAGGCGGGAGCTCCTACAATGAGCAGTTCTTC.

The chain links TRBV4-2 to TRBJ2-5; 8 bases are a match to TRBD2. CDR1 is LGHNA, CDR2 YNFKEQ, per germline. Germline trimming cut 0 bases from V and 1 base from J; bases unmatched to any gene: 7. The CDR3 covers 17 residues. CDR3 nucleotide sequence: TGTGCCAGCAGCCAAGATCCCAGCGGGGGAATCCAAGAGACCCAGTACTTC. This translates into CASSQDPSGGIQETQYF.

The rearrangement links TRBV4-1 to TRBJ2-1; TRBD1 agrees at 7 bases. The CDR3 spans 14 residues. Trimming cost V 6 bases and J 5 bases; bases outside gene matches: 7. Germline-derived CDR1 and CDR2 are MGHRA and YSYEKL. CDR3 residues: CASRTDRANNEQFF. The CDR3 nucleotides read TGCGCCAGCAGGACCGACAGGGCAAACAATGAGCAGTTCTTC.

The chain couples TRBV7-2 to TRBJ2-7; D might be TRBD1 (5 bases). Trimming removed 8 bases from V and 5 bases from J, with 13 bases in between. CDR3 length: 12 amino acids. Germline V CDR1 and CDR2: SGHTA, FQGNSA. The CDR3 DNA reads as TGTGCCAGCCAGGGCGCAGGCCACGAGCAGTACTTC. Amino acids: CASQGAGHEQYF.

The rearrangement uses TRBV27 and TRBJ2-2; TRBD1 matches at 7 bases. The length of the CDR3 is 16 residues. V lost 2 bases, J lost 6 bases, and 9 bases stayed unmatched. The germline CDR1 and CDR2 sequences are MNHEY and SMNVEV (reference sequence). CDR3 in amino acids: CASSLETGLGAGELFF. The CDR3 bases are TGTGCCAGCAGTTTAGAGACAGGGCTTGGGGCCGGGGAGCTGTTTTTT.

On this clone: The sample has other DNA sequences that encode this CDR3 too. The chain employs TRBV9 and TRBJ2-2, with D unresolved. V was cut by 4 bases and J by 5 bases, with 9 bases left in between. The germline V gene encodes CDR1 SGDLS and CDR2 YYNGEE. The CDR3 sequence is 13 residues long. The CDR3, as DNA: TGTGCCAGCAGCCCCCGCGGAACCGGGGAGCTGTTTTTT. This translates into CASSPRGTGELFF.

The CDR3: CASSSTGRSYEQYF. The CDR3 nucleotides are TGCGCCAGCAGCTCTACAGGTCGTTCCTACGAGCAGTACTTC. V usage is TRBV5-1 and J usage is TRBJ2-7; tentatively, D is TRBD1 (5 bases). CDR3 length: 14 residues. Trimming stripped 3 bases from V and 1 base from J, with 11 bases between. Germline V CDR1 and CDR2: SGHRS, YFSETQ. Full variable domain (outside the CDR3, taken from reference TRBV5-1 and TRBJ2-7): KAGVTQTPRYLIKTRGQQVTLSCSPISGHRSVSWYQQTPGQGLQFLFEYFSETQRNKGNFPGRFSGRQFSNSRSEMNVSTLELGDSALYLCASSSTGRSYEQYFGPGTRLTVT.

Here the CDR3 DNA reads TGTGCCAGGGGGCGGGACAGGGCGGGCGAGCAGTACTTC. This encodes CARGRDRAGEQYF. V gene TRBV6-1 combines with J gene TRBJ2-7, with 9 bases fitting TRBD1. Germline assignment: CDR1 MNHNS and CDR2 SASEGT. Trimming took 9 bases from V and 6 from J; bases not matched to a gene: 9. The CDR3 contains 13 residues.

The count of this clone is one. The chain combines TRBV19 with TRBJ2-1; TRBD2 is a possible D gene (6 bases). V was shortened by 8 bases and J by 4 bases, with 15 bases between the two germline ends. Germline lookup yields CDR1 LNHDA and CDR2 SQIVND (reference sequence). CDR3 length: 14 amino acids. As DNA, the CDR3 is TGTGCCAGTGGGTTCCCGGGGGTTTACAATGAGCAGTTCTTC. It encodes CASGFPGVYNEQFF.

This clone was observed a handful of times. The V gene is TRBV6-1, the J gene TRBJ2-1, with 9 nucleotides matching TRBD1. Germline V gene sequence: CDR1 MNHNS, CDR2 SASEGT. V lost 3 bases to trimming and J lost 4 bases; unmatched junction nucleotides: 4. The CDR3 is made up of 15 amino acids. The CDR3 nucleotides are TGTGCCAGCAGTGAGACAGGGGGAGGATACAATGAGCAGTTCTTC. Protein product: CASSETGGGYNEQFF.

Here the CDR3 reads CACRDYDEQFF. CDR3 bases: TGTGCCTGTCGCGATTACGATGAGCAGTTCTTC. V is TRBV2 and J is TRBJ2-1; D not resolved. Germline V lookup: CDR1 SNHLY, CDR2 FYNNEI. The ends were cut back, 11 bases at V and 8 bases at J, with 13 bases in the middle. CDR3 length: 11 residues.

The chain recombines TRBV7-6 with TRBJ1-4; 12 bases are a match to TRBD1. CDR3 length: 14 amino acids. The V gene end was trimmed by 3 bases and the J gene end by 10 bases; junction bases not matched to a gene: 3. The germline CDR1 and CDR2 sequences are SGHVS and FNYEAQ. The CDR3: CASSLGQGAGKLFF. The CDR3 DNA is TGTGCCAGCAGCTTGGGACAGGGGGCGGGAAAACTGTTTTTT.

The rearrangement joins TRBV5-4 to TRBJ2-7, with TRBD2 matching over 16 bases. Germline CDR1 reads SGHNT; CDR2 reads YYREEE (reference sequence). The ends lost 4 bases at V and 2 bases at J; junction bases unmatched: 12. This CDR3 has 19 residues. DNA for the CDR3: TGTGCCAGCAGCGGAGGAGAGGGACTAGCGGGAGGGCCCCCCTACGAGCAGTACTTC. It specifies CASSGGEGLAGGPPYEQYF.

V and J are TRBV19 and TRBJ1-4; 9 bases map to TRBD1. After removal of 8 bases from V and 8 bases from J, the junction contained 9 bases not matched to a gene. The germline V gene encodes CDR1 LNHDA and CDR2 SQIVND (reference sequence). The CDR3 contains 14 residues. The CDR3 sequence: CASGATGGWEKLFF. CDR3 nucleotides: TGTGCCAGTGGAGCCACAGGGGGCTGGGAAAAACTGTTTTTT. The whole variable domain, remainder taken from reference TRBV19 and TRBJ1-4, is DGGITQSPKYLFRKEGQNVTLSCEQNLNHDAMYWYRQDPGQGLRLIYYSQIVNDFQKGDIAEGYSVSREKKESFPLTVTSAQKNPTAFYLCASGATGGWEKLFFGSGTQLSVL.

This chain links TRBV19 with TRBJ1-5; tentatively, D is TRBD1 (5 bases). Trimming took off 5 bases at V and 6 bases at J, with 11 bases between the two ends. Germline loops: CDR1 LNHDA, CDR2 SQIVND (reference sequence). CDR3 length: 13 amino acids. The CDR3 DNA is TGTGCCAGTAGTTTGACAGTAGCTCAGCCCCAGCATTTT. Protein: CASSLTVAQPQHF.

The CDR3 DNA is TGTGCCAGCAGTCTACAGGGGGCCCTGACTGAAGCTTTCTTT. It encodes CASSLQGALTEAFF. The rearrangement uses TRBV7-8 and TRBJ1-1; 9 bases are shared with TRBD1. Unmatched junction bases numbered 7, after V lost 6 bases and J lost 5 bases. The germline V gene has CDR1 SGHVS and CDR2 FQNEAQ. The CDR3 has 14 residues.

The CDR3 spells CASSPTLGAYQETQYF. The CDR3 nucleotides read TGTGCCAGCAGTCCTACCTTAGGGGCGTACCAAGAGACCCAGTACTTC. This rearrangement joins TRBV27 to TRBJ2-5, with D possibly TRBD1 on 5 matching bases. Looked up from germline, CDR1 is MNHEY and CDR2 is SMNVEV (reference sequence). V gave up 5 bases and J gave up 0 bases, with 16 bases separating them. The length of the CDR3 is 16 residues.

The chain links TRBV4-2 to TRBJ2-7; TRBD2 matches at 11 bases. Germline lookup yields CDR1 LGHNA and CDR2 YNFKEQ. Trimming took 0 bases from V and 3 from J; bases not matched to a gene: 13. The CDR3 spans 19 residues. CDR3 residues: CASSQDQHYETSGNYEQYF. The CDR3 nucleotides read TGTGCCAGCAGCCAAGATCAGCACTATGAGACTAGCGGGAACTACGAGCAGTACTTC.

V gene TRBV28 combines with J gene TRBJ1-2, with D possibly TRBD1 on 5 matching bases. Trimming pared 6 bases from V and 1 base from J, leaving 18 bases between. CDR1 is MDHEN and CDR2 is SYDVKM in the germline V gene. The CDR3 is 16 amino acids. The CDR3 here is CASRVTQGLHNYGYTF. The DNA for the CDR3 is TGTGCCAGCAGGGTTACCCAGGGATTACATAACTATGGCTACACCTTC.